A single sample gave rise to the 6 T cell receptor beta chains below, sequenced in a study of beta chain features in type 1 diabetes. Expressed TCRB transcripts were sequenced, since all the RNA that had been isolated was reverse transcribed. Profiling relied on immunoSEQ multiplex PCR, and the TCRdb table lists in-frame clones only, not all of them. The sample lists some 410,000 clones, over 9.5% occurring once. Sequencing input: naive CD4+ T cells from blood. All receptors derive from a woman aged 18 to 35 in good health.

This clone has a single count. V and J are TRBV11-3 and TRBJ2-7; 7 bases fit TRBD1. There are 15 residues in the CDR3. Germline CDR1 and CDR2: SGHNT and YENEEA. V dropped 3 bases and J dropped 4; count of bases not matched to a gene: 9. CDR3 loop: CASSLAGRGSYEQYF. The CDR3 DNA reads as TGTGCCAGCAGCTTGGCGGGCAGGGGGAGTTACGAGCAGTACTTC.

This clone has a handful of counts. The chain uses TRBV29-1 and TRBJ2-7, with no clear D. In germline, CDR1 is SQVTM, CDR2 ANQGSEA. This CDR3 spans 13 amino acids. The V end lost 4 bases, the J end lost 4 bases, and 14 bases lay between the germline ends. This chain's CDR3 is CSVVPRKDYEQYF. The CDR3 coding sequence is TGCAGCGTTGTACCCCGTAAAGATTACGAGCAGTACTTC.

This clone was found a few times. V gene TRBV2 combines with J gene TRBJ1-5, with 10 bases that match TRBD1. V shed 6 bases and J 2 bases; nucleotides not matched to a gene: 4. The CDR3 spans 15 residues. Germline values: CDR1 SNHLY, CDR2 FYNNEI. The CDR3 region is CASRPGTGGNQPQHF. The CDR3 DNA sequence: TGTGCCAGCAGGCCCGGGACAGGGGGCAATCAGCCCCAGCATTTT.

The chain uses TRBV19 and TRBJ2-4; D remains ambiguous. Trimming stripped 3 bases from V and 0 bases from J, with 6 bases between. The CDR3 is made up of 14 amino acids. Germline CDR1 LNHDA, CDR2 SQIVND (reference sequence). The CDR3 is CASSIRVAKNIQYF. The CDR3 nucleotides are TGTGCCAGTAGTATTCGGGTAGCCAAAAACATTCAGTACTTC.

The chain employs TRBV30 and TRBJ2-4, with D possibly TRBD2 on 5 matching bases. The CDR3 sequence is 15 residues long. Deletions cut 1 base from V and 1 base from J, with 11 bases between. Germline V gene data show CDR1 as GTSNPN and CDR2 as SVGIG (reference sequence). CDR3 bases: TGTGCCTGGAGTGGTCTGGGAGAGGCCAAAAACATTCAGTACTTC. It yields the protein CAWSGLGEAKNIQYF.

This clone was counted only a few times. The chain recombines TRBV6-1 with TRBJ1-2; D remains ambiguous. This CDR3 region has 13 residues. Germline V gives CDR1 MNHNS, CDR2 SASEGT. The germline V and J ends were trimmed by 1 base and 5 bases, with 8 bases remaining between them. The CDR3 bases are TGTGCCAGCAGTGAAGATCGTGGGTATGGCTACACCTTC. It codes for CASSEDRGYGYTF.